The 27 T cell receptor beta chains given below trace back to one sample, sequenced in a study of spatial heterogeneity in lung cancer. TCRdb recomputed calls from the 5' RACE reads with MiXCR, one row per CDR3 protein. The sample lists roughly 1,700 distinct CDR3 sequences; roughly 16% were seen once. Time point of the sample: sample taken at primary tumor resection. The material was normal lung tissue next to the tumor, obtained at surgery. These receptors all stem from a male donor with early-stage non-small cell lung cancer.

This chain uses TRBV11-1 with TRBJ2-3; possibly TRBD2 for D (6 bases). Per germline, CDR1 SGHAT and CDR2 FQDESV (reference sequence). The CDR3 totals 15 residues. The V and J ends lost 2 bases and 1 base respectively, with 10 bases between them. CDR3 sequence reads: CASSLQGGGTDTQYF. CDR3 coding DNA: TGTGCCAGCAGCTTACAGGGAGGTGGCACAGATACGCAGTATTTT.

This clonotype occurred a few times. This rearrangement joins TRBV11-2 to TRBJ2-4; D not resolved. V lost 5 bases to trimming and J lost 8 bases, with 16 bases between them. The CDR3 runs to 14 residues. Looked up from germline, CDR1 is SGHAT and CDR2 is FQNNGV. For the CDR3, the DNA is TGTGCCAGCAGCCTCAGGAACCAGGTGGACATTCAGTACTTC. As protein: CASSLRNQVDIQYF.

This clonotype was seen just once. CDR3 loop: CSVFTTYGYTF. In DNA form, the CDR3 reads TGCAGCGTTTTCACCACCTATGGCTACACCTTC. The chain uses TRBV29-1 and TRBJ1-2, with D unclear. Trimming shortened V by 5 bases and J by 4 bases, and 8 bases separated the two germline ends. The V gene's germline CDR1 is SQVTM and CDR2 ANQGSEA. The CDR3 has 11 amino acids.

This rearrangement joins TRBV30 to TRBJ2-3; D might be TRBD2 (6 bases). Germline assignment: CDR1 GTSNPN and CDR2 SVGIG (reference sequence). The V and J ends lost 1 base and 7 bases respectively, with 15 bases between them. The CDR3 is 14 amino acids. CDR3 nucleotides: TGTGCCTGGAGTGGGTCTAGCGAACGGCATACGCAGTATTTT. This sequence encodes CAWSGSSERHTQYF.

The chain joins TRBV7-9 to TRBJ2-3; TRBD2 agrees at 10 bases. V lost 4 bases to trimming and J lost 5 bases; unmatched junction nucleotides: 15. Germline V lookup: CDR1 SEHNR, CDR2 FQNEAQ (reference sequence). CDR3 length: 18 amino acids. The CDR3 reads CASSSRGAGGPLGDTQYF. The CDR3 DNA follows: TGTGCCAGCAGCTCCCGTGGAGCGGGAGGGCCTTTGGGAGATACGCAGTATTTT. Variable domain in full (rest from reference TRBV7-9 and TRBJ2-3): DTGVSQNPRHKITKRGQNVTFRCDPISEHNRLYWYRQTLGQGPEFLTYFQNEAQLEKSRLLSDRFSAERPKGSFSTLEIQRTEQGDSAMYLCASSSRGAGGPLGDTQYFGPGTRLTVL.

The chain uses TRBV20-1 and TRBJ2-1; TRBD2 matches 8 bases. There are 13 residues in the CDR3. Germline V gene sequence: CDR1 DFQATT, CDR2 SNEGSKA (reference sequence). After removal of 6 bases from V and 4 bases from J, the junction contained 5 bases not matched to a gene. The CDR3 nucleotides are TGCAGTGCCCTCCCGGGGGGGTACAATGAGCAGTTCTTC. Translation gives CSALPGGYNEQFF.

This clonotype occurred many times. The chain couples TRBV7-9 to TRBJ2-7; D is undetermined. The CDR3 sequence is 13 residues long. In germline, CDR1 is SEHNR, CDR2 FQNEAQ (reference sequence). V was cut by 4 bases and J by 0 bases, with 7 bases left in between. DNA of the CDR3: TGTGCCAGCAGCTCCACAGTCTCCTACGAGCAGTACTTC. Protein sequence: CASSSTVSYEQYF.

This clonotype was seen many times. This sequence joins TRBV3-1 and TRBJ2-3; the D is unclear. Trimming took 4 bases from V and 3 from J, leaving 11 bases between them. CDR3 size: 14 residues. In germline, CDR1 is LGHDT, CDR2 YNNKEL (reference sequence). The CDR3 protein is CASSLSTTTDTQYF. The CDR3 nucleotides are TGTGCCAGCAGCCTCTCTACCACTACAGATACGCAGTATTTT.

This clonotype was recorded a few times. This chain joins TRBV3-1 and TRBJ2-7, with 16 bases matching TRBD2. Unmatched junction bases numbered 4, after V lost 4 bases and J lost 1 base. Germline V gives CDR1 LGHDT, CDR2 YNNKEL (reference sequence). This CDR3 spans 17 amino acids. Here the CDR3 reads CASSRGTSGRGSYEQYF. The CDR3 DNA reads as TGTGCCAGCAGCCGAGGGACTAGCGGGAGGGGATCCTACGAGCAGTACTTC.

The chain joins TRBV6-5 to TRBJ2-7, with D tentatively TRBD1 (5 bases). Trimming took 0 bases from V and 6 from J, leaving 9 bases between them. The germline V gene has CDR1 MNHEY and CDR2 SVGAGI. The CDR3 sequence is 13 residues long. CDR3 sequence (DNA): TGTGCCAGCAGTTACTCGAAGGGGTCCGAGCAGTACTTC. Protein sequence: CASSYSKGSEQYF.

This clonotype is medium-sized (0.01 to 0.1%) in the sample. This chain connects TRBV20-1 to TRBJ1-5, with 11 bases identical to TRBD1. The CDR3 has 15 amino acids. Germline V gene lookup returns CDR1 DFQATT and CDR2 SNEGSKA (reference sequence). Trimming removed 6 bases from V and 4 bases from J; junction bases left unmatched: 8. CDR3 loop: CSAVGTGGLNQPQHF. Here the CDR3 DNA reads TGCAGTGCCGTGGGGACAGGGGGGCTTAATCAGCCCCAGCATTTT.

By share of the sample, this clonotype is medium-sized. This rearrangement joins TRBV27 to TRBJ2-2; no clear D gene. This CDR3 has 13 amino acids. V was shortened by 5 bases and J by 9 bases, with 13 bases between the two germline ends. Germline CDR1 reads MNHEY; CDR2 reads SMNVEV (reference sequence). The CDR3 is CASSTSYDRELFF. The CDR3 nucleotides read TGTGCCAGCAGTACCTCTTATGACAGGGAGCTGTTTTTT.

This clonotype is medium-sized by share. CDR3 sequence: CASSIPSGVNEQFF. The CDR3, as DNA: TGTGCCAGTAGTATCCCTAGCGGAGTCAATGAGCAGTTCTTC. The chain joins TRBV19 to TRBJ2-1; 7 bases match TRBD2. Germline assignment: CDR1 LNHDA and CDR2 SQIVND (reference sequence). V gave up 3 bases and J gave up 6 bases; unmatched junction bases: 5. The length of the CDR3 is 14 residues.

In this sample, this clonotype turned up many times. The rearrangement uses TRBV9 and TRBJ2-2; 9 bases align to TRBD2. Germline loops: CDR1 SGDLS, CDR2 YYNGEE. CDR3 length: 15 amino acids. The V gene end was trimmed by 4 bases and the J gene end by 0 bases; junction bases not matched to a gene: 1. The CDR3 here is CASSPSGANTGELFF. For the CDR3, the DNA is TGTGCCAGCAGCCCTAGCGGGGCGAACACCGGGGAGCTGTTTTTT. Together with reference TRBV9 and TRBJ2-2, the CDR3 gives the full variable domain: DSGVTQTPKHLITATGQRVTLRCSPRSGDLSVYWYQQSLDQGLQFLIQYYNGEERAKGNILERFSAQQFPDLHSELNLSSLELGDSALYFCASSPSGANTGELFFGEGSRLTVL.

Sample share makes this clonotype medium-sized. The chain joins TRBV18 to TRBJ2-3; weak D call: TRBD2 (5 bases). This CDR3 spans 17 amino acids. CDR1 is KGHSH, CDR2 LQKENI, per germline. The V end was cut by 6 bases, the J end by 2 bases, with 21 bases between. DNA for the CDR3: TGTGCCAGCTCGCCGATAGCCGGGGTAAAGGCCACAGATACGCAGTATTTT. It encodes CASSPIAGVKATDTQYF.

By its share, this clonotype is medium-sized. The chain joins TRBV15 to TRBJ2-5; 8 nucleotides align to TRBD1. The J segment lost 3 bases and the V segment lost 6 bases, leaving 3 bases of the junction unmatched. Per germline, CDR1 LNHNV and CDR2 YYDKDF (reference sequence). This CDR3 has 13 residues. CDR3 nucleotides: TGTGCCACCAGAGAGACAGGGGAAGAGACCCAGTACTTC. Its protein product is CATRETGEETQYF.

This chain uses TRBV12-3 or TRBV12-4 with TRBJ2-1; perhaps TRBD1 as D (5 bases). The CDR3 consists of 15 residues. Trimming took off 2 bases at V and 5 bases at J, with 13 bases between the two ends. CDR3 amino acids: CASSLYRSTDNEQFF. CDR3 nucleotides: TGTGCCAGCAGTTTATACAGGTCTACCGACAATGAGCAGTTCTTC.

This clonotype qualifies as large. CDR3 DNA sequence: TGTGCCAGCAGACCCGTCGACAGGGAGAATGAGCAGTTCTTC. Translation: CASRPVDRENEQFF. This chain connects TRBV6-2 or TRBV6-3 to TRBJ2-1; 7 bases are shared with TRBD1. The length of the CDR3 is 14 residues. With V trimmed by 6 bases and J by 7 bases, 9 bases remained unmatched. CDR1 MNHEY and CDR2 SVGEGT come from the germline V gene.

By proportion, this clonotype is medium-sized. This chain links TRBV6-6 with TRBJ1-6; D is uncertain. CDR1 is MNHNY, CDR2 SVGAGI, per germline (reference sequence). The V end lost 6 bases, the J end lost 8 bases, and 14 bases lay between the germline ends. The CDR3 is made up of 14 amino acids. The CDR3 loop is CASSNRASDSPLHF. The CDR3 DNA follows: TGTGCCAGCAGCAACCGGGCCTCGGATTCACCCCTCCACTTT.

The rearrangement uses TRBV5-1 and TRBJ1-4; tentatively, D is TRBD1 (5 bases). The CDR3 length is 13 residues. The V end lost 7 bases, the J end lost 4 bases, and 11 bases lay between the germline ends. The germline V gene encodes CDR1 SGHRS and CDR2 YFSETQ. The CDR3 nucleotides are TGCGCCAGCCAAGACAGCAGTAATGAAAAACTGTTTTTT. Amino acids: CASQDSSNEKLFF.

By frequency in the sample, this clonotype is medium-sized (0.01 to 0.1%). The V and J genes are TRBV28 and TRBJ1-5; D not certain. Germline lookup yields CDR1 MDHEN and CDR2 SYDVKM. V shed 2 bases and J shed 7 bases, with 12 bases lying between them. The CDR3 is 14 amino acids. CDR3 residues: CASSLASAGQPQHF. DNA of the CDR3: TGTGCCAGCAGTTTAGCGTCGGCCGGACAGCCCCAGCATTTT.

By share, this clonotype counts as medium-sized. This sequence joins TRBV2 and TRBJ2-7; TRBD1 or TRBD2 may be the D gene (5 bases each). The length of the CDR3 is 12 residues. The germline CDR1 and CDR2 sequences are SNHLY and FYNNEI. The V end lost 3 bases, the J end lost 4 bases, and 7 bases lay between the germline ends. The DNA for the CDR3 is TGTGCCAGCAGTGACGAGGGGTACGAGCAGTACTTC. This sequence encodes CASSDEGYEQYF.

This clonotype was found once. The chain combines TRBV20-1 with TRBJ2-1; D is perhaps TRBD1 (5 bases). Trimming pared 6 bases from V and 5 bases from J, leaving 11 bases between. This CDR3 contains 12 residues. The germline CDR1 and CDR2 sequences are DFQATT and SNEGSKA (reference sequence). CDR3 residues: CSADDSNNEQFF. CDR3 nucleotides: TGCAGTGCCGACGACAGCAACAATGAGCAGTTCTTC.

This clonotype was detected many times. The genes are TRBV5-1 and TRBJ2-7; D unresolved. Trimming shortened V by 2 bases and J by 3 bases, and 9 bases separated the two germline ends. The CDR3 has 13 residues. Germline V gene sequence: CDR1 SGHRS, CDR2 YFSETQ. The CDR3 sequence is CASSFGPRYEQYF. The CDR3 DNA follows: TGCGCCAGCAGCTTCGGACCCCGCTACGAGCAGTACTTC. Full variable domain (rest looked up from reference TRBV5-1 and TRBJ2-7): KAGVTQTPRYLIKTRGQQVTLSCSPISGHRSVSWYQQTPGQGLQFLFEYFSETQRNKGNFPGRFSGRQFSNSRSEMNVSTLELGDSALYLCASSFGPRYEQYFGPGTRLTVT.

For this clonotype: Its ends do not fully match the called genes, so a read error is possible. The CDR3 DNA reads TGTGCCAGCAGCCAAGATCGAGGAAATTCAGCCCTCCACTTT. This gives the protein CASSQDRGNSALHF. The chain links TRBV3-1 to TRBJ1-6; D is unclear. Germline V gene lookup returns CDR1 LGHDT and CDR2 YNNKEL (reference sequence). The CDR3 length is 14 residues.

This clonotype counts as medium-sized. V gene TRBV27 combines with J gene TRBJ1-1; D gene ambiguous. The CDR3 contains 13 residues. The germline V and J ends were trimmed by 9 bases and 7 bases, with 18 bases remaining between them. Germline-derived CDR1 and CDR2 are MNHEY and SMNVEV (reference sequence). The CDR3 nucleotides read TGTGCCAGTGGCACCTCCTGGGCGGGTGAAGCTTTCTTT. This encodes CASGTSWAGEAFF.

Within the sample, this clonotype is medium-sized (0.01 to 0.1%). V gene TRBV12-3 or TRBV12-4 combines with J gene TRBJ2-7; TRBD2 matches at 15 bases. The CDR3 is 16 amino acids. The ends lost 4 bases at V and 3 bases at J; junction bases unmatched: 4. The CDR3 DNA is TGTGCCAGCAGTTCTAAGGGACTAGCGGGGGGCTACGAGCAGTACTTC. As protein: CASSSKGLAGGYEQYF.